The source of this T cell receptor beta chain is a study of synovial regulatory T cells in juvenile arthritis. Across the study: Treatments: a few naive, several methotrexate, one methotrexate plus infliximab, one unknown.

Assay used: immunoSEQ multiplex PCR; TCRdb lists only in-frame clones, some missing. The sample totals 8,500 to 10,000 clones; its top ten clones hold about 1.7%. Regarding the study as a whole: Blood Treg cells that were inflammation-associated showed lower TCR diversity than other blood Treg cells. Across patients, iaTreg TCR repertoires were mostly private, partly shared with synovial Teff and blood CPL.

Donors were around eleven juvenile idiopathic arthritis patients with active disease, 3 polyarticular and 8 oligoarticular. Details on this clone: Its antigen is as yet unknown.

The V gene's germline CDR1 is SGHRS and CDR2 YFSETQ. This CDR3 is 13 amino acids long. No DNA was logged. The sequence derives from a donor aged 2-29 years with juvenile idiopathic arthritis. Input material: Treg cells from blood. The subset here: HLA-DR+ inflammation-associated blood Treg cells. This chain connects TRBV5-1 to TRBJ1-1; no DNA is available, so the TRBD1 call from TCRdb remains unchecked. The CDR3 spells CASSLLGVTEAFF.